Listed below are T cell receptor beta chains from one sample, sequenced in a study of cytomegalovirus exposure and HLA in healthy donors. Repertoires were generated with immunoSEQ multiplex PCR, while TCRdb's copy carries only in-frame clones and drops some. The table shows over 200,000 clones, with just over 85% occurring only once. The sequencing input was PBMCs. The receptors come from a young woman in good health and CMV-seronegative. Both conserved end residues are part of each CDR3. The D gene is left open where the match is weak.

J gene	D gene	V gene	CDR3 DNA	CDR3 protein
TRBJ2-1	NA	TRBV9	TGTGCCAGCAGCGTAGAGCGGGTTCCATACAATGAGCAGTTCTTC	CASSVERVPYNEQFF
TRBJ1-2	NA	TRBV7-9	TGTGCCAGCAGCTTAGATGGGGGACTGAGCGGCTACACCTTC	CASSLDGGLSGYTF
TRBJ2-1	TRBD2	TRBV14	TGTGCCAGCAGCCATTCAACGGGAGGTTCCTACAATGAGCAGTTCTTC	CASSHSTGGSYNEQFF
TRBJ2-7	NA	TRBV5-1	TGCGCCAGCAGCTTGGGGCAGGGGTTCAACGAGCAGTACTTC	CASSLGQGFNEQYF
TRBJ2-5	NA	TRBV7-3	TGTGCCAGCAGCTTAAGTGCAGGACAAGAGACCCAGTACTTC	CASSLSAGQETQYF
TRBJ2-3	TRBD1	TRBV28	TGTGCCAGCAGCCCCTCCGGGACAGGGACAGATACGCAGTATTTT	CASSPSGTGTDTQYF
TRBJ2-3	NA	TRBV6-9	TGTGCCAGCAGTTATACGCTACGGCGGGGAGCCCAAGATACGCAGTATTTT	CASSYTLRRGAQDTQYF
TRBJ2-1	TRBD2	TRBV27	TGTGCCAGCGGCCGGGAGGTCTCCTACAATGAGCAGTTCTTC	CASGREVSYNEQFF
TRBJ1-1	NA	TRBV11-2	TGTGCCAGCAGCTTAGTGGGCAAGATTGAAGCTTTCTTT	CASSLVGKIEAFF
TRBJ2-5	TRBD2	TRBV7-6	TGTGCCAGCAGCCACCGACTAGCGGGAGGGCCAGGAGGGGAGACCCAGTACTTC	CASSHRLAGGPGGETQYF